The T cell receptor beta chain described here comes from a study of T cells in Graves' hyperthyroidism and ophthalmopathy. V lost 4 bases to trimming and J lost 0 bases, with 16 bases between them. The CDR3 is 17 amino acids. CDR1 and CDR2 (germline): LGHNA, YNFKEQ. From RNA transcripts, TCR beta CDR3 regions were amplified. First-round RT-PCR with HTBI primers amplified the TCR CDR3 region. MiXCR, run by TCRdb on the multiplex PCR reads, gives a single entry per CDR3 protein. Of 640,000 or so distinct CDR3 sequences listed, around 14% are singletons. The sequenced material came from blood. V and J are TRBV4-2 and TRBJ2-1; D gene ambiguous. The receptor's source is a woman aged 18-29 years with Graves' ophthalmopathy. The CDR3 region has the DNA TGTGCCAGCAGCCTAGAGTCGGCGGCCAGCTCCTACAATGAGCAGTTCTTC. It yields the protein CASSLESAASSYNEQFF.